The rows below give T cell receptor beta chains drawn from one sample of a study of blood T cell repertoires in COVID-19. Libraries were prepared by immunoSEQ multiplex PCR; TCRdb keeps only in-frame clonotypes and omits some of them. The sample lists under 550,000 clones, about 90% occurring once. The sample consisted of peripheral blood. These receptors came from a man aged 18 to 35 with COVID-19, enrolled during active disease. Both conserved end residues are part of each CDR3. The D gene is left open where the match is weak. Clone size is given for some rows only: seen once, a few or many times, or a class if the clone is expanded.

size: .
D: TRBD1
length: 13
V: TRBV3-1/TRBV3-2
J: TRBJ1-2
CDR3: CASSPGGNYGYTF
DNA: TGTGCCAGCAGCCCAGGGGGAAACTATGGCTACACCTTC

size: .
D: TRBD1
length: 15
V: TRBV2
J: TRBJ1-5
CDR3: CASTRTGGSNQPQHF
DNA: TGTGCCAGCACCAGGACAGGGGGGAGCAATCAGCCCCAGCATTTT

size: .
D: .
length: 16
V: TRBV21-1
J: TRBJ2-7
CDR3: CASSKSGWGDLYEQYF
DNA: TGTGCCAGCAGCAAATCGGGTTGGGGGGACCTCTACGAGCAGTACTTC

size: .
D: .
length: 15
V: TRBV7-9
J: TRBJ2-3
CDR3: CASRKDSSSTDTQYF
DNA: TGTGCCAGCAGAAAGGACAGCTCTAGCACAGATACGCAGTATTTT

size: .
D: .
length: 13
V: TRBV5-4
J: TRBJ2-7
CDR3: CASSPGTSPEQYF
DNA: TGTGCCAGCAGCCCCGGGACATCCCCCGAGCAGTACTTC

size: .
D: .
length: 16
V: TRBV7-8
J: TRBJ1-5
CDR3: CASSFLRGPSNQPQHF
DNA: TGTGCCAGCAGCTTCCTACGAGGGCCTAGCAATCAGCCCCAGCATTTT

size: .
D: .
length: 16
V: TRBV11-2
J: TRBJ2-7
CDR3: CASSLDNAGAGYEQYF
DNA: TGTGCCAGCAGCTTAGACAATGCGGGGGCGGGATACGAGCAGTACTTC

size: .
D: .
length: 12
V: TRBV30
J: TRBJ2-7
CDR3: CALRQSGYEQYF
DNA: TGTGCCTTAAGACAGTCGGGTTACGAGCAGTACTTC

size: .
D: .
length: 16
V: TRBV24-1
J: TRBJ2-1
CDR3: CATSRGLGASYNEQFF
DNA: TGTGCCACCAGTAGGGGTCTGGGGGCTTCCTACAATGAGCAGTTCTTC

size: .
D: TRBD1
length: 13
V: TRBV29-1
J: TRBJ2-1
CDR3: CSVSGTGSYEQFF
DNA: TGCAGCGTTTCCGGGACAGGGAGCTATGAGCAGTTCTTC

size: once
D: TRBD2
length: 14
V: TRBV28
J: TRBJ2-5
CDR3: CASSSGGRRETQYF
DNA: TGTGCCAGCAGTTCCGGGGGGAGGCGGGAGACCCAGTACTTC

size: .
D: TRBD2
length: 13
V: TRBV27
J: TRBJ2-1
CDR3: CASSQTSDGEQFF
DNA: TGTGCCAGCAGTCAGACTAGCGATGGCGAGCAGTTCTTC

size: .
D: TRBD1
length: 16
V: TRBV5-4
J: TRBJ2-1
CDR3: CASSVSRTGGISEQFF
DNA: TGTGCCAGCAGCGTATCGAGGACAGGGGGTATCAGTGAGCAGTTCTTC

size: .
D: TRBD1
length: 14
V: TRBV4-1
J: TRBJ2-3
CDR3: CASSQTQGGDTQYF
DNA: TGCGCCAGCAGCCAGACACAGGGGGGAGATACGCAGTATTTT

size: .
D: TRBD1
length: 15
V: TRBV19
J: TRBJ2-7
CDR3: CASSTKGQGAYEQYF
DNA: TGTGCCAGTAGTACTAAGGGGCAGGGGGCCTACGAGCAGTACTTC

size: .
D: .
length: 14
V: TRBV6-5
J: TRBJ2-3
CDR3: CASSRTGSTDTQYF
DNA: TGTGCCAGCAGCAGAACGGGGAGCACAGATACGCAGTATTTT

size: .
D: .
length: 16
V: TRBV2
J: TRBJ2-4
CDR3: CASNEEGVGAKNIQYF
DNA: TGTGCCAGCAATGAAGAAGGGGTAGGAGCCAAAAACATTCAGTACTTC

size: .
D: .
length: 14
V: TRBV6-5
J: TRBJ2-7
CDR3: CASSQMVESYEQYF
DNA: TGTGCCAGCAGCCAAATGGTGGAGTCCTACGAGCAGTACTTC

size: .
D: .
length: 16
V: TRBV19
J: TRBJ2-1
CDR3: CASSIWGVSGYNEQFF
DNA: TGTGCCAGTAGTATTTGGGGGGTTAGCGGATACAATGAGCAGTTCTTC

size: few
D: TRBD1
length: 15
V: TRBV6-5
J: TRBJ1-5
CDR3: CASSSSGQNNQPQHF
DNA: TGTGCCAGCAGTTCCTCGGGACAGAACAATCAGCCCCAGCATTTT

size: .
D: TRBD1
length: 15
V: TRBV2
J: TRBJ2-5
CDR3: CASSEANRGTETQYF
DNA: TGTGCCAGCAGTGAAGCAAACAGGGGTACGGAGACCCAGTACTTC

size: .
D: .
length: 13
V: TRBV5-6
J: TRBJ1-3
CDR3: CASSFGGQDTIYF
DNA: TGTGCCAGCAGCTTTGGTGGTCAGGACACCATATATTTT

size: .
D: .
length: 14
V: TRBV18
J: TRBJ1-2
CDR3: CASSPGGINYGYTF
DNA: TGTGCCAGCTCGCCTGGAGGGATTAACTATGGCTACACCTTC

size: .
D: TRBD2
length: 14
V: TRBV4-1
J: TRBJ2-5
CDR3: CASSQGRAQETQYF
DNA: TGCGCCAGCAGCCAGGGGAGGGCTCAGGAGACCCAGTACTTC